The present T cell receptor beta chain was sequenced within a study of technical replicates of blood from a few donors. TCRdb keeps only in-frame clones here, not all; method: immunoSEQ multiplex PCR. The repertoire has some 67,000 clones, 95% to 98% of them found once; the top ten carry 0.16%. V lost 6 bases, J lost 4 bases, and 15 bases lay in between. Germline CDR1 and CDR2: SNHLY and FYNNEI. The length of the CDR3 is 15 residues. Sequencing used T cells isolated from PBMCs. The chain employs TRBV2 and TRBJ1-4, with D possibly TRBD1 on 6 matching bases. The TCR was taken from a human donor in good health. DNA for the CDR3: TGTGCCAGCAGACAAAGGACAGATAGTAATGAAAAACTGTTTTTT. This sequence encodes CASRQRTDSNEKLFF. The full variable domain, its missing parts supplied by reference TRBV2 and TRBJ1-4, is EPEVTQTPSHQVTQMGQEVILRCVPISNHLYFYWYRQILGQKVEFLVSFYNNEISEKSEIFDDQFSVERPDGSNFTLKIRSTKLEDSAMYFCASRQRTDSNEKLFFGSGTQLSVL.